Listed below are T cell receptor beta chains from one sample, sequenced in a study of blood T cell repertoires in COVID-19. The assay was immunoSEQ multiplex PCR, and TCRdb's table has in-frame clones only and misses some. Altogether 150,000 to 200,000 clones are present, 85% to 90% being singletons, with the ten largest covering roughly 3.3%. Material: peripheral blood. These receptors were collected from a man aged 18 to 35 with active or convalescent COVID-19. The CDR3 runs from the conserved cysteine through the conserved F or W. The order of the fields is J gene, clone size, D gene, V gene, CDR3 protein, CDR3 DNA. A D gene is named only where the DNA matches it firmly. The size entry is marked missing in some rows and otherwise reads once, few, many or a size class.

J: TRBJ1-4; size: -; D: TRBD1; V: TRBV19; CDR3: CASLRTGPTEKLFF; DNA: TGTGCCAGTCTAAGGACAGGGCCGACGGAAAAACTGTTTTTT
J: TRBJ1-4; size: -; D: TRBD1; V: TRBV6-1; CDR3: CASSVGTGVVTNEKLFF; DNA: TGTGCCAGCAGTGTGGGCACAGGGGTCGTCACTAATGAAAAACTGTTTTTT
J: TRBJ1-5; size: few; D: -; V: TRBV2; CDR3: CASSDGGSVQPQHF; DNA: TGTGCCAGCAGTGATGGGGGGAGTGTTCAGCCCCAGCATTTT
J: TRBJ1-5; size: once; D: -; V: TRBV19; CDR3: CASTQDYRNQPQHF; DNA: TGTGCCAGTACCCAGGACTACCGGAATCAGCCCCAGCATTTT
J: TRBJ1-2; size: -; D: -; V: TRBV28; CDR3: CATSTPGKYGYTF; DNA: TGTGCCACCTCGACCCCCGGGAAATATGGCTACACCTTC
J: TRBJ1-2; size: -; D: TRBD1; V: TRBV28; CDR3: CASSSGTVYGYTF; DNA: TGTGCCAGCAGTTCCGGGACAGTTTATGGCTACACCTTC
J: TRBJ2-7; size: few; D: TRBD1; V: TRBV2; CDR3: CASSDRVQDEQYF; DNA: TGTGCCAGCAGCGACAGGGTACAGGACGAGCAGTACTTC
J: TRBJ1-2; size: -; D: TRBD1; V: TRBV5-4; CDR3: CASSLAPGGGYGYTF; DNA: TGTGCCAGCAGCTTGGCCCCAGGGGGCGGCTATGGCTACACCTTC
J: TRBJ1-1; size: -; D: TRBD1; V: TRBV6-6; CDR3: CASSYSGTENTEAFF; DNA: TGTGCCAGCAGTTACTCGGGGACAGAGAACACTGAAGCTTTCTTT
J: TRBJ1-1; size: -; D: TRBD1; V: TRBV5-1; CDR3: CASSLDPGTGLRGEAFF; DNA: TGCGCCAGCAGCCTGGACCCCGGGACAGGGTTGCGTGGTGAAGCTTTCTTT
J: TRBJ1-2; size: -; D: TRBD1; V: TRBV9; CDR3: CASSEWTGANYGYTF; DNA: TGTGCCAGCAGCGAATGGACAGGGGCTAACTATGGCTACACCTTC
J: TRBJ1-2; size: -; D: -; V: TRBV18; CDR3: CASSYTDTNYGYTF; DNA: TGTGCCAGCTCTTACACCGACACTAACTATGGCTACACCTTC
J: TRBJ1-5; size: -; D: -; V: TRBV7-2; CDR3: CASSPRSGGYSNQPQHF; DNA: TGTGCCAGCAGCCCTAGAAGTGGAGGGTATAGCAATCAGCCCCAGCATTTT
J: TRBJ2-7; size: -; D: TRBD1; V: TRBV3-1/TRBV3-2; CDR3: CASSQKGATQYF; DNA: TGTGCCAGCAGCCAGAAGGGGGCAACGCAGTACTTC
J: TRBJ2-5; size: -; D: -; V: TRBV3-1/TRBV3-2; CDR3: CASSHGGSQETQYF; DNA: TGTGCCAGCAGCCACGGAGGCAGCCAAGAGACCCAGTACTTC
J: TRBJ2-1; size: -; D: -; V: TRBV29-1; CDR3: CSVISNEQFF; DNA: TGCAGCGTAATCAGTAATGAGCAGTTCTTC
J: TRBJ1-2; size: -; D: -; V: TRBV15; CDR3: CATSFGRTYGYTF; DNA: TGTGCCACCAGCTTTGGGAGAACCTATGGCTACACCTTC
J: TRBJ1-2; size: once; D: TRBD1; V: TRBV18; CDR3: CASSPPTGLRGYTF; DNA: TGTGCCAGCTCACCACCGACAGGGTTGAGAGGCTACACCTTC
J: TRBJ1-6; size: once; D: -; V: TRBV5-1; CDR3: CASSPDSPNSPLHF; DNA: TGCGCCAGCAGCCCGGACAGCCCCAATTCACCCCTCCACTTT
J: TRBJ1-5; size: -; D: -; V: TRBV12-2; CDR3: CASRLFRAMPTGAPGQPQHF; DNA: TGTGCAAGTCGCTTATTCCGGGCAATGCCCACAGGGGCCCCAGGTCAGCCCCAGCATTTT
J: TRBJ1-5; size: -; D: -; V: TRBV15; CDR3: CATSSRRQYSNQPQHF; DNA: TGTGCCACCAGCTCGCGAAGACAGTATAGCAATCAGCCCCAGCATTTT
J: TRBJ1-6; size: -; D: TRBD1; V: TRBV7-6; CDR3: CASSSQGQGLGSPLHF; DNA: TGTGCCAGCAGCTCCCAGGGACAGGGACTAGGTTCACCCCTCCACTTT
J: TRBJ2-1; size: -; D: -; V: TRBV18; CDR3: CASSPPSGPNEQFF; DNA: TGTGCCAGCTCACCACCGTCGGGTCCAAATGAGCAGTTCTTC
J: TRBJ2-7; size: -; D: TRBD1; V: TRBV4-3; CDR3: CASSQEGSTGGYEQYF; DNA: TGCGCCAGCAGCCAAGAAGGCAGCACAGGGGGCTACGAGCAGTACTTC
J: TRBJ1-1; size: -; D: TRBD1; V: TRBV6-5; CDR3: CASSYSSGQGAFF; DNA: TGTGCCAGCAGTTACTCGTCAGGACAGGGAGCTTTCTTT
J: TRBJ1-2; size: -; D: TRBD1; V: TRBV7-2; CDR3: CASSTWTGAGYTF; DNA: TGTGCCAGCAGCACGTGGACAGGGGCTGGCTACACCTTC
J: TRBJ2-1; size: -; D: TRBD1; V: TRBV10-3; CDR3: CAIGTGQGVNEQFF; DNA: TGTGCCATCGGTACGGGACAGGGTGTCAATGAGCAGTTCTTC
J: TRBJ1-6; size: -; D: TRBD1; V: TRBV7-9; CDR3: CASSSSDRGRSPLHF; DNA: TGTGCCAGCAGCTCCTCTGACAGGGGGCGTTCACCCCTCCACTTT
J: TRBJ2-5; size: -; D: -; V: TRBV10-3; CDR3: CAISNSLTAGQETQYF; DNA: TGTGCCATCAGTAACTCTCTGACCGCGGGCCAAGAGACCCAGTACTTC
J: TRBJ2-2; size: -; D: -; V: TRBV11-3; CDR3: CASSLRDTGELFF; DNA: TGTGCCAGCAGCTTACGGGACACCGGGGAGCTGTTTTTT
J: TRBJ1-3; size: -; D: -; V: TRBV11-2; CDR3: CASSGLAPGNTIYF; DNA: TGTGCCAGCAGCGGCTTGGCCCCAGGAAACACCATATATTTT
J: TRBJ1-4; size: -; D: -; V: TRBV5-4; CDR3: CASSRGQINEKLFF; DNA: TGTGCCAGCAGCCGCGGACAGATTAATGAAAAACTGTTTTTT
J: TRBJ1-2; size: -; D: TRBD1; V: TRBV29-1; CDR3: CSAPTGTGGISNYGYTF; DNA: TGCAGCGCCCCAACCGGGACAGGGGGCATTTCTAACTATGGCTACACCTTC
J: TRBJ2-7; size: -; D: TRBD2; V: TRBV11-3; CDR3: CASSRTSDSYEQYF; DNA: TGTGCCAGCAGCCGGACTAGCGACAGCTACGAGCAGTACTTC
J: TRBJ1-1; size: -; D: TRBD1; V: TRBV14; CDR3: CASSLLKGQGSEAFF; DNA: TGTGCCAGCAGCCTTCTTAAGGGACAGGGTTCCGAAGCTTTCTTT
J: TRBJ1-2; size: -; D: -; V: TRBV28; CDR3: CASNGQGWGNYGYTF; DNA: TGTGCCAGCAATGGGCAGGGTTGGGGTAACTATGGCTACACCTTC
J: TRBJ2-3; size: -; D: -; V: TRBV7-9; CDR3: CASSLMELATQYF; DNA: TGTGCCAGCAGCTTGATGGAGCTTGCTACGCAGTATTTT
J: TRBJ1-4; size: -; D: -; V: TRBV18; CDR3: CASSPRDQKSGGLFF; DNA: TGTGCCAGCTCACCACGGGACCAGAAATCGGGGGGACTGTTTTTT
J: TRBJ2-1; size: -; D: -; V: TRBV27; CDR3: CASSVTGTYNEQFF; DNA: TGTGCCAGCAGTGTGACGGGAACCTACAATGAGCAGTTCTTC
J: TRBJ1-5; size: -; D: -; V: TRBV6-5; CDR3: CASSYSSVDQPQHF; DNA: TGTGCCAGCAGTTACTCGAGCGTCGATCAGCCCCAGCATTTT
J: TRBJ2-1; size: -; D: -; V: TRBV6-4; CDR3: CASSQGSPYNEQFF; DNA: TGTGCCAGCAGTCAGGGGAGTCCCTACAATGAGCAGTTCTTC